A single sample is the source of the 5 T cell receptor beta chains below, sequenced in a study of blood T cell repertoires in COVID-19. Repertoires were generated with immunoSEQ multiplex PCR, while TCRdb's copy carries only in-frame clones and drops some. The sample records 310,000 or so clones, 80% to 90% being singletons. Sequencing was done on a sample of peripheral blood. The receptors were gathered from a man aged 18 to 30 who had recovered from COVID-19.

This chain uses TRBV5-1 with TRBJ1-3; a possible D gene is TRBD1 (6 bases). V lost 4 bases to trimming and J lost 0 bases, with 17 bases between them. The V gene's germline CDR1 is SGHRS and CDR2 YFSETQ. There are 17 residues in the CDR3. The CDR3 loop is CASSPTTGSFSGNTIYF. The CDR3 DNA reads as TGCGCCAGCAGCCCCACTACAGGGTCCTTCTCTGGAAACACCATATATTTT. The entire variable domain, with the rest obtained from reference TRBV5-1 and TRBJ1-3, is as follows: KAGVTQTPRYLIKTRGQQVTLSCSPISGHRSVSWYQQTPGQGLQFLFEYFSETQRNKGNFPGRFSGRQFSNSRSEMNVSTLELGDSALYLCASSPTTGSFSGNTIYFGEGSWLTVV.

The CDR3 here is CASSLDAGGLLGTQYF. DNA for the CDR3: TGTGCCAGCAGCTTAGACGCGGGAGGGCTTCTGGGGACCCAGTACTTC. The chain employs TRBV7-7 and TRBJ2-5; TRBD2 matches 9 bases. After removal of 1 base from V and 7 bases from J, the junction contained 10 bases not matched to a gene. Germline CDR1 SSHAT, CDR2 FNYEAQ (reference sequence). This CDR3 has 16 amino acids.

V and J are TRBV27 and TRBJ1-5, with 12 bases lining up with TRBD1. V gave up 5 bases and J gave up 5 bases; unmatched junction bases: 4. The CDR3 extends over 15 amino acids. Germline lookup yields CDR1 MNHEY and CDR2 SMNVEV (reference sequence). Here the CDR3 DNA reads TGTGCCAGCAGTCGTGGGACAGGGGGCGATCAGCCCCAGCATTTT. It specifies CASSRGTGGDQPQHF.

This sequence joins TRBV19 and TRBJ1-2; unclear D gene. This CDR3 contains 14 residues. CDR1 LNHDA and CDR2 SQIVND come from the germline V gene (reference sequence). V dropped 3 bases and J dropped 4 bases, with 12 bases sitting between them. In DNA form, the CDR3 reads TGTGCCAGTAGTATTTCCCCATCGGTCTATGGCTACACCTTC. Translation: CASSISPSVYGYTF. The whole variable domain, filled in from reference TRBV19 and TRBJ1-2, reads DGGITQSPKYLFRKEGQNVTLSCEQNLNHDAMYWYRQDPGQGLRLIYYSQIVNDFQKGDIAEGYSVSREKKESFPLTVTSAQKNPTAFYLCASSISPSVYGYTFGSGTRLTVV.

J is TRBJ1-1 and V is TRBV5-4, with 7 bases fitting TRBD1. This CDR3 is 14 amino acids long. Germline V CDR1 and CDR2: SGHNT, YYREEE (reference sequence). The V segment lost 4 bases and the J segment 4 bases; nucleotides outside the gene matches: 7. CDR3 coding DNA: TGTGCCAGCAGCGACGACAGGGAGGTCACTGAAGCTTTCTTT. It specifies CASSDDREVTEAFF.